This T cell receptor (beta chain) appears in the sequencing data of a study of cytomegalovirus exposure and HLA in healthy donors. The study ran its PCR with 60 Vbeta and 13 Jbeta primers. Repertoires were generated with immunoSEQ multiplex PCR, while TCRdb's copy carries only in-frame clones and drops some. The sample includes some 150,000 clones, 70% to 80% of them seen just once. The receptor was derived from a woman aged 35 to 49 in good health and CMV-seronegative. Sequenced: PBMCs.

In DNA form, the CDR3 reads TGTGCCAGCAGCCGGGACAGGGGGGCCACTGAAGCTTTCTTT. It translates to CASSRDRGATEAFF. The rearrangement joins TRBV7-9 to TRBJ1-1, with 11 bases aligning to TRBD1. Germline CDR1 is SEHNR and CDR2 is FQNEAQ (reference sequence). J was trimmed by 4 bases and V by 5 bases; bases with no gene match: 3. The CDR3 has 14 amino acids. The full variable domain, completed using reference TRBV7-9 and TRBJ1-1, is DTGVSQNPRHKITKRGQNVTFRCDPISEHNRLYWYRQTLGQGPEFLTYFQNEAQLEKSRLLSDRFSAERPKGSFSTLEIQRTEQGDSAMYLCASSRDRGATEAFFGQGTRLTVV.